The 32 T cell receptor beta chains presented below share a single source sample, sequenced in a study of blood T cell repertoires in COVID-19. TCRdb's copy holds only in-frame clones and misses some; the assay was immunoSEQ multiplex PCR. The table lists 390,000 or so clones, around 87% of them singletons. Sample: peripheral blood. Receptors were obtained from a woman aged 30 to 39 with COVID-19, enrolled during active disease.

The chain uses TRBV5-1 and TRBJ2-1; 16 bases align to TRBD2. CDR3 length: 18 residues. Germline V gene data show CDR1 as SGHRS and CDR2 as YFSETQ. V gave up 4 bases and J gave up 8 bases; unmatched junction bases: 12. This CDR3 reads CASSPGLAGGPSGDEQFF. CDR3 sequence (DNA): TGCGCCAGCAGCCCGGGACTAGCGGGAGGGCCCTCCGGGGATGAGCAGTTCTTC.

This chain uses TRBV10-2 with TRBJ2-3; 9 bases are shared with TRBD2. Germline V gives CDR1 WSHSY, CDR2 SAAADI. The CDR3 sequence is 14 residues long. After removal of 9 bases from V and 1 base from J, the junction contained 5 bases not matched to a gene. This chain's CDR3 is CASIAGVGTDTQYF. CDR3 DNA sequence: TGCGCCAGTATAGCGGGAGTGGGCACAGATACGCAGTATTTT.

J is TRBJ2-4 and V is TRBV5-1; 7 bases fit TRBD1. This CDR3 comprises 15 residues. Trimming at V came to 0 bases and at J to 7 bases, leaving 7 bases not matched to a gene. Germline loops: CDR1 SGHRS, CDR2 YFSETQ. The CDR3, as DNA: TGCGCCAGCAGCTTGGGAGGGGGCGCTAGGAACATTCAGTACTTC. It translates to CASSLGGGARNIQYF.

This sequence joins TRBV3-1 (or the pseudogene TRBV3-2) and TRBJ2-5, with 9 bases identical to TRBD2. The CDR3 length is 16 residues. V dropped 1 base and J dropped 4; count of bases not matched to a gene: 7. CDR1 LGHDT and CDR2 YNNKEL come from the germline V gene (reference sequence). CDR3 residues: CASSQARSGSGETQYF. The CDR3 region has the DNA TGTGCCAGCAGCCAAGCCCGTAGCGGGAGCGGAGAGACCCAGTACTTC.

J is TRBJ2-2 and V is TRBV28; 9 bases agree with TRBD1. The germline CDR1 and CDR2 sequences are MDHEN and SYDVKM. The V and J ends lost 5 bases and 2 bases, in that order; junction bases with no gene match: 12. The CDR3 contains 18 residues. CDR3 protein: CASSHNPYRGQNTGELFF. The CDR3 DNA reads as TGTGCCAGCAGTCATAACCCTTACAGGGGGCAAAACACCGGGGAGCTGTTTTTT.

This sequence joins TRBV5-5 and TRBJ2-6; the match to TRBD1 covers 9 bases. The germline gives CDR1 SGHKS, CDR2 YYEKEE (reference sequence). Unmatched junction bases numbered 1, after V lost 1 base and J lost 2 bases. The CDR3 has 16 residues. CDR3 sequence (DNA): TGTGCCAGCAGCTTGAGGGACAGGGCTGGGGCCAACGTCCTGACTTTC. It translates to CASSLRDRAGANVLTF.

The chain uses TRBV19 and TRBJ2-3; TRBD2 matches at 15 bases. Germline CDR1 LNHDA, CDR2 SQIVND (reference sequence). Losses at the gene ends were 9 bases for V and 4 bases for J; bases not matched to a gene: 5. The CDR3 contains 15 residues. The CDR3 coding sequence is TGTGCCAGCGGACTAGCGGGAGGGACAGCAGATACGCAGTATTTT. Encoded protein: CASGLAGGTADTQYF.

The chain joins TRBV6-5 to TRBJ2-2; 12 nucleotides line up with TRBD2. The J segment lost 6 bases and the V segment lost 4 bases, leaving 6 bases of the junction unmatched. The CDR3 is made up of 16 amino acids. Germline V lookup: CDR1 MNHEY, CDR2 SVGAGI. CDR3 protein: CASSSLAGGPPGELFF. The CDR3 DNA reads TGTGCCAGCAGTTCCCTAGCGGGAGGGCCTCCCGGGGAGCTGTTTTTT.

The chain links TRBV6-6 to TRBJ2-3, with TRBD2 identical over 7 bases. V shed 5 bases, J shed 4 bases, and the junction held 12 bases outside the gene matches. Germline V gene data show CDR1 as MNHNY and CDR2 as SVGAGI (reference sequence). CDR3 size: 16 residues. CDR3 nucleotide sequence: TGTGCCAGCAGTAATCTAGCCGCTAGCGGATCAGATACGCAGTATTTT. Translating gives CASSNLAASGSDTQYF.

The chain couples TRBV10-3 to TRBJ1-6; TRBD1 agrees at 9 bases. The trim removed 3 bases at V and 12 bases at J, leaving 3 bases unmatched. Germline CDR1 reads ENHRY; CDR2 reads SYGVKD. This CDR3 spans 13 amino acids. The CDR3 DNA reads as TGTGCCATCAGTGATAACAGGGGGCTACCCCTCCACTTT. Amino acids: CAISDNRGLPLHF.

The V call is TRBV28, the J call TRBJ2-2; tentative D call: TRBD1 (6 bases). Germline CDR1 is MDHEN and CDR2 is SYDVKM. The CDR3 covers 16 residues. V lost 6 bases, J lost 3 bases, and 17 bases lay in between. The CDR3 here is CASSPNRDTYTGELFF. DNA of the CDR3: TGTGCCAGCAGCCCGAACCGGGACACATACACCGGGGAGCTGTTTTTT.

The gene calls are TRBV19 and TRBJ2-7; weak D call: TRBD2 (6 bases). V shed 6 bases and J shed 9 bases, with 24 bases lying between them. Germline V gene data show CDR1 as LNHDA and CDR2 as SQIVND (reference sequence). The CDR3 runs 15 residues. The CDR3 bases are TGTGCCAGTAGCACGTTTTCCGGGAGTGGGGTCGGGCAGTACTTC. Amino acid sequence: CASSTFSGSGVGQYF.

The chain combines TRBV5-1 with TRBJ2-3; 9 bases are shared with TRBD2. V lost 2 bases and J lost 1; bases outside the gene matches: 5. This CDR3 contains 16 residues. Germline V lookup: CDR1 SGHRS, CDR2 YFSETQ. The CDR3 DNA sequence: TGCGCCAGCAGCTTTTTGCCTAGCGGGGGCACAGATACGCAGTATTTT. Amino acids: CASSFLPSGGTDTQYF. The full variable domain, its missing parts supplied by reference TRBV5-1 and TRBJ2-3, is KAGVTQTPRYLIKTRGQQVTLSCSPISGHRSVSWYQQTPGQGLQFLFEYFSETQRNKGNFPGRFSGRQFSNSRSEMNVSTLELGDSALYLCASSFLPSGGTDTQYFGPGTRLTVL.

This clone was observed once. This chain uses TRBV6-1 with TRBJ1-4; a weak D match, TRBD1 (6 bases). Germline V gene data show CDR1 as MNHNS and CDR2 as SASEGT. The CDR3 runs 15 residues. Trimming pared 2 bases from V and 3 bases from J, leaving 10 bases between. The CDR3 sequence: CASSETGRANEKLFF. In DNA, the CDR3 is TGTGCCAGCAGTGAAACAGGGAGAGCTAATGAAAAACTGTTTTTT.

This chain joins TRBV5-1 and TRBJ1-1; TRBD1 might be the D (5 bases). Germline V gives CDR1 SGHRS, CDR2 YFSETQ. Trimming left V 1 base short and J 3 bases short, with 10 bases between. The CDR3 spans 14 residues. The chain's CDR3 is CASSLSGGDTEAFF. The CDR3 DNA is TGCGCCAGCAGCTTGTCTGGGGGGGACACTGAAGCTTTCTTT. Filled out from reference TRBV5-1 and TRBJ1-1, the complete variable domain reads KAGVTQTPRYLIKTRGQQVTLSCSPISGHRSVSWYQQTPGQGLQFLFEYFSETQRNKGNFPGRFSGRQFSNSRSEMNVSTLELGDSALYLCASSLSGGDTEAFFGQGTRLTVV.

This clone has just one count. The chain joins TRBV5-5 to TRBJ1-1; D is perhaps TRBD1 (6 bases). V was cut by 0 bases and J by 7 bases, with 16 bases left in between. The germline CDR1 and CDR2 sequences are SGHKS and YYEKEE (reference sequence). This CDR3 region has 15 residues. In DNA form, the CDR3 reads TGTGCCAGCAGCTTGGCCCTCACAGGGTTACGTGAAGCTTTCTTT. Translated, it gives CASSLALTGLREAFF.

This clone was counted a single time. This chain connects TRBV10-3 to TRBJ2-2; the match to TRBD2 covers 11 bases. CDR1 and CDR2 from the germline V gene are ENHRY and SYGVKD. This CDR3 is 18 amino acids long. The V gene end was trimmed by 4 bases and the J gene end by 3 bases; junction bases not matched to a gene: 10. The CDR3 reads CAISASPTSGMDTGELFF. The DNA of the CDR3 is TGTGCCATCAGTGCCTCTCCGACTAGCGGGATGGACACCGGGGAGCTGTTTTTT.

The gene calls are TRBV10-1 and TRBJ2-2; TRBD2 matches 9 bases. Germline CDR1 and CDR2: WNHNN and SYGVQD (reference sequence). This CDR3 is 16 amino acids long. V lost 2 bases to trimming and J lost 3 bases; unmatched junction nucleotides: 4. This CDR3 reads CASSELAGTYTGELFF. The CDR3 nucleotides read TGCGCCAGCAGTGAGCTAGCGGGAACCTACACCGGGGAGCTGTTTTTT.

V is TRBV30 and J is TRBJ2-7, with D maybe TRBD1 (6 bases). The CDR3 contains 13 residues. The V end lost 0 bases, the J end lost 7 bases, and 13 bases lay between the germline ends. The germline V gene has CDR1 GTSNPN and CDR2 SVGIG (reference sequence). CDR3 DNA sequence: TGTGCCTGGAGTGTAACCGACCAGGGGGAGCAGTACTTC. It specifies CAWSVTDQGEQYF.

The chain recombines TRBV18 with TRBJ1-5; the D is unclear. The length of the CDR3 is 14 residues. The germline V and J ends were trimmed by 3 bases and 1 base, with 7 bases remaining between them. The V gene's germline CDR1 is KGHSH and CDR2 LQKENI. This chain's CDR3 is CASSPLRSNQPQHF. The CDR3 DNA reads TGTGCCAGCTCACCGTTACGGAGCAATCAGCCCCAGCATTTT.

The V gene is TRBV23-1, the J gene TRBJ2-7; 7 positions match TRBD1. TRBV23-1 is known as an ORF, though its function is uncertain. The CDR3 runs to 19 residues. Germline trimming cut 0 bases from V and 4 bases from J; bases unmatched to any gene: 18. CDR3 coding DNA: TGCGCCAGCAGTCAATCGGGCTCCCGGTGGGGACAGAGATTATACGAGCAGTACTTC. This translates into CASSQSGSRWGQRLYEQYF.

This clone occurred a few times. The V call is TRBV4-1, the J call TRBJ2-6, with 8 bases fitting TRBD2. Losses at the gene ends were 1 base for V and 4 bases for J; bases not matched to a gene: 12. The CDR3 has 19 amino acids. CDR1 is MGHRA and CDR2 is YSYEKL in the germline V gene. CDR3 sequence reads: CASSQAKAGAVRGANVLTF. CDR3 sequence (DNA): TGCGCCAGCAGCCAAGCTAAAGCGGGAGCTGTTAGGGGGGCCAACGTCCTGACTTTC.

The chain couples TRBV30 to TRBJ2-2; TRBD1 matches 8 bases. Germline-derived CDR1 and CDR2 are GTSNPN and SVGIG (reference sequence). V lost 2 bases to trimming and J lost 5 bases; unmatched junction nucleotides: 13. This CDR3 has 17 amino acids. This CDR3 is CAWSLRWQGARTGELFF. The DNA for the CDR3 is TGTGCCTGGAGTCTGAGGTGGCAGGGGGCTAGGACCGGGGAGCTGTTTTTT.

This clone was seen just once. The rearrangement joins TRBV18 to TRBJ1-3, with D possibly TRBD1 on 5 matching bases. This CDR3 spans 15 amino acids. Germline V gene lookup returns CDR1 KGHSH and CDR2 LQKENI. The V gene lost 4 bases and the J gene lost 0 bases, with 10 bases spanning the gap. CDR3: CASSQDRTSGNTIYF. As DNA, the CDR3 is TGTGCCAGCTCACAAGACAGAACCTCTGGAAACACCATATATTTT. Complete variable domain (other parts from reference TRBV18 and TRBJ1-3): NAGVMQNPRHLVRRRGQEARLRCSPMKGHSHVYWYRQLPEEGLKFMVYLQKENIIDESGMPKERFSAEFPKEGPSILRIQQVVRGDSAAYFCASSQDRTSGNTIYFGEGSWLTVV.

The chain has TRBV27 and TRBJ2-5, with 9 bases aligning to TRBD2. CDR1 and CDR2 from the germline V gene are MNHEY and SMNVEV (reference sequence). This CDR3 contains 16 residues. V shed 9 bases and J 5 bases; nucleotides not matched to a gene: 16. The CDR3 DNA reads TGTGCCAGTAGGAATTCTGGCGGGAGGGCCGGGGAGACCCAGTACTTC. Translating it yields CASRNSGGRAGETQYF.

The chain links TRBV6-6 to TRBJ2-3; 7 positions match TRBD2. With 11 bases clipped from V and 1 base from J, the junction kept 9 bases outside the gene matches. CDR1 and CDR2 (germline): MNHNY, SVGAGI (reference sequence). CDR3 size: 14 residues. CDR3 residues: CAGGGRGGTDTQYF. CDR3 bases: TGTGCCGGGGGAGGGCGGGGAGGCACAGATACGCAGTATTTT.

The V call is TRBV4-2, the J call TRBJ1-3; D gene unclear. This CDR3 is built from 14 residues. Germline assignment: CDR1 LGHNA and CDR2 YNFKEQ. Deletions cut 0 bases from V and 6 bases from J, with 9 bases between. In DNA form, the CDR3 reads TGTGCCAGCAGCCAAGAGGGCACGGAAAACACCATATATTTT. The encoded protein is CASSQEGTENTIYF.

This chain uses TRBV12-5 with TRBJ2-1; 13 positions match TRBD2. Germline V gene data show CDR1 as LGHNT and CDR2 as FRNRAP. The V gene end was trimmed by 1 base and the J gene end by 3 bases; junction bases not matched to a gene: 9. CDR3 length equals 19 residues. The CDR3 loop reads CASGLGTSGSRGSYNEQFF. The CDR3 DNA reads as TGTGCTAGTGGTTTGGGGACTAGCGGGAGCCGGGGAAGCTACAATGAGCAGTTCTTC.

V and J are TRBV6-2 or TRBV6-3 and TRBJ2-1; the match to TRBD2 covers 12 bases. CDR1 and CDR2 (germline): MNHEY, SVGEGT. V lost 4 bases, J lost 0 bases, and 7 bases stayed unmatched. The CDR3 totals 18 residues. CDR3 DNA: TGTGCCAGCAGTTCCGTGACTAGCGGGAGTCCCTCCTACAATGAGCAGTTCTTC. Protein sequence: CASSSVTSGSPSYNEQFF.

The V gene is TRBV5-1, the J gene TRBJ1-5, with D hard to call. V was trimmed by 5 bases and J by 0 bases, leaving 12 bases between them. The CDR3 consists of 15 residues. The germline V gene encodes CDR1 SGHRS and CDR2 YFSETQ. CDR3 bases: TGCGCCAGCAGTATGACGGGAAGTAGCAATCAGCCCCAGCATTTT. The encoded protein is CASSMTGSSNQPQHF.

The chain uses TRBV4-1 and TRBJ2-1; D remains ambiguous. V was cut by 4 bases and J by 0 bases, with 13 bases left in between. Germline V gene data show CDR1 as MGHRA and CDR2 as YSYEKL. The CDR3 loop spans 16 amino acids. CDR3 sequence reads: CASSRSGQNSYNEQFF. In nucleotides, the CDR3 is TGCGCCAGCAGCCGAAGTGGGCAGAACTCCTACAATGAGCAGTTCTTC.

The chain combines TRBV24-1 with TRBJ1-2, with TRBD1 identical over 8 bases. V lost 4 bases and J lost 8; bases outside the gene matches: 11. The CDR3 has 15 residues. Germline assignment: CDR1 KGHDR and CDR2 SFDVKD. The CDR3 DNA follows: TGTGCCACCAGTGACCCTAACGACAGGGGCGCCGGCTACACCTTC. This gives the protein CATSDPNDRGAGYTF.